Below, 3 T cell receptor beta chains from the same sample are listed, as sequenced in a study of blood T cell repertoires in COVID-19. TCRdb keeps only in-frame clones here, not all; method: immunoSEQ multiplex PCR. The data contain approximately 150,000 clones, more than 60% of them singletons. The sequencing sample was made of peripheral blood. All receptors derive from a man over 45 with acute or convalescent COVID-19.

This clone is a singleton in its sample. The chain links TRBV7-3 to TRBJ1-1, with D hard to call. The germline V gene encodes CDR1 SGHTA and CDR2 FQGTGA. The CDR3 runs 13 residues. Trimming shortened V by 4 bases and J by 4 bases, and 10 bases separated the two germline ends. For the CDR3, the DNA is TGTGCCAGCAGCTCGGGTGGGTTCACTGAAGCTTTCTTT. This codes for CASSSGGFTEAFF.

J is TRBJ2-3 and V is TRBV10-3, with D possibly TRBD2 on 6 matching bases. The germline CDR1 and CDR2 sequences are ENHRY and SYGVKD. The CDR3 runs 16 residues. Between the trimmed V and J ends, which lost 0 bases and 2 bases, there was a span of 12 bases. DNA for the CDR3: TGTGCCATCAGTGAGTCTGGTGGGGGACTCACAGATACGCAGTATTTT. Its protein product is CAISESGGGLTDTQYF.

This clone was seen a few times. The chain carries TRBV5-1 and TRBJ2-5; D not resolved. Trimming left V 4 bases short and J 0 bases short, with 4 bases between. Germline loops: CDR1 SGHRS, CDR2 YFSETQ. This CDR3 has 12 residues. The CDR3 loop reads CASSPNQETQYF. For the CDR3, the DNA is TGCGCCAGCAGCCCTAACCAAGAGACCCAGTACTTC.